The clone carrying this TCR beta chain was counted a few times. Via MiXCR, TCRdb re-called the 5' RACE reads, giving one row per CDR3 protein. The sample holds some 600,000 distinct CDR3 sequences; about 15% are singletons and the top ten take 17%. This entry is derived from a study of T cells after yellow fever vaccination. CDR3 length: 13 residues. Germline loops: CDR1 MRHNA, CDR2 SNTAGT. V was cut by 3 bases and J by 7 bases, with 7 bases left in between. This material consisted of PBMCs, taken around 5 days after the first yellow fever vaccination. The TCR sequence derives from a man aged 18 to 35 who received the YFV17D yellow fever vaccine. The chain links TRBV6-4 to TRBJ1-6; D uncertain. The CDR3 spells CASSEEWNSPLHF. The CDR3 bases are TGTGCCAGCAGTGAGGAATGGAATTCACCCCTCCACTTT.